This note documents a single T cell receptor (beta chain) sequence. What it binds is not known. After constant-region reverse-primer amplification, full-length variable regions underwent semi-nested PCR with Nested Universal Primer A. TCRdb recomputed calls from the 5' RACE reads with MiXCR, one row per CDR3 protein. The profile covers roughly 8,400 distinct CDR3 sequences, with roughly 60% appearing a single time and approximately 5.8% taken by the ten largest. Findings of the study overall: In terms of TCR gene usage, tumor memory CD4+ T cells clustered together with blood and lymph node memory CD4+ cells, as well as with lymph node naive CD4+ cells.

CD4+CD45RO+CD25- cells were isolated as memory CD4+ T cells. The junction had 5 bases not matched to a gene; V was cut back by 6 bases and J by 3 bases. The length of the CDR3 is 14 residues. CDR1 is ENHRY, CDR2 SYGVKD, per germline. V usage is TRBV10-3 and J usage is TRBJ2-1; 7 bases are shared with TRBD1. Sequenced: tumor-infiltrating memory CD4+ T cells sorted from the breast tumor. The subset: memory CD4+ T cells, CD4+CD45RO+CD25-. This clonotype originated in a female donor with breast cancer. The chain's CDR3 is CAISAAGGYNEQFF. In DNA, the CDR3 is TGTGCCATCAGCGCGGCAGGGGGCTACAATGAGCAGTTCTTC.